This T cell receptor beta chain was profiled in a study of shared clonotypes between healthy human individuals. Remarks on this clone: Its antigen is undetermined.

Free of recent acute infections or vaccinations, the donors were healthy HIV-negative adults. General observations from the study: Exclusively blood specimens were collected; tissue repertoires likely differ. Since donors were few, the genetic and exposure-history diversity represented was limited.

Study processing details: There were no quality scores in the junction-only immunoSEQ sequences, so filtering differed. The repertoire was sequenced with immunoSEQ multiplex PCR; TCRdb's copy has only in-frame clones and lacks some. The V and J calls and clone size come from that table; D and trimming were worked out from the DNA. This sample has roughly 500,000 clones, with about 85% found just once. The CDR3 runs 17 residues. The receptor's source is a woman in her thirties or forties in good health. Some clones in this sample may be carry-over from other donors' samples. The chain employs TRBV21-1 and TRBJ1-2; the table's TRBD1 call for D was not verified on the DNA. TRBV21-1 is tagged as a pseudogene. The specimen was PBMCs. The CDR3 spells CASSKGDIGQGNYGYTF. CDR3 coding DNA: TGTGCCAGCAGCAAAGGGGATATTGGACAGGGGAACTATGGCTACACCTTC.